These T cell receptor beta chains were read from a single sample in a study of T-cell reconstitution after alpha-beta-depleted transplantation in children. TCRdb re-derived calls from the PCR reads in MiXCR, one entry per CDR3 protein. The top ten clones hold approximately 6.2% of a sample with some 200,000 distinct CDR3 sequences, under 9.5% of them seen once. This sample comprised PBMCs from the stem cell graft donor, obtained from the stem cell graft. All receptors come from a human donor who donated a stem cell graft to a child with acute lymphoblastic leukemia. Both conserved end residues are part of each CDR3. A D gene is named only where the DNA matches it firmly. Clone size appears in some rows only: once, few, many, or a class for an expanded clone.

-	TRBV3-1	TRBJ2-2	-	TGTGCCAGCAGCCCCCCGAGACATTTAAACACCGGGGAGCTGTTTTTT	CASSPPRHLNTGELFF
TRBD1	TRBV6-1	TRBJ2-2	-	TGTGCCAGCAGACCGGGACAGGGGTACACCGGGGAGCTGTTTTTT	CASRPGQGYTGELFF
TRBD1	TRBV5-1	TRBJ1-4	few	TGCGCCAGCAGCTTGGAGGGGGCGCACGAAAAACTGTTTTTT	CASSLEGAHEKLFF
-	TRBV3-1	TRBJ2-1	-	TGTGCCAGCAGCCAAGGACTCCCAGGTGAGCAGTTCTTC	CASSQGLPGEQFF
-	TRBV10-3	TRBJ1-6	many	TGTGCCATCGGACAAGGAGCTTATAATTCACCCCTCCACTTT	CAIGQGAYNSPLHF
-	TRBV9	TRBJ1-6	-	TGTGCCAGCAGCGTAGGAGGTATTGAAAGCGTTTCACCCCTCCACTTT	CASSVGGIESVSPLHF
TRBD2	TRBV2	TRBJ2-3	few	TGTGCCAGCAGCGGACTAGCGGACACAGATACGCAGTATTTT	CASSGLADTDTQYF
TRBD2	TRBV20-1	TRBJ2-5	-	TGCAGTGTTTCGGGGGGATCGGAGACCCAGTACTTC	CSVSGGSETQYF
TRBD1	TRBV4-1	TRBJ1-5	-	TGCGCCAGCAGCCATGCTCCGGACAGGGGAGCTCAGCCCCAGCATTTT	CASSHAPDRGAQPQHF
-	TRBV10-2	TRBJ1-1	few	TGCGCCAGCAAACTTGAGGCCGGACAGATAGGCCCTCTCACTGAAGCTTTCTTT	CASKLEAGQIGPLTEAFF
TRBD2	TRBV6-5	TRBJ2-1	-	TGTGCCAGCAGTTACACGTGGACTAGCGGGGCTCTCTACAATGAGCAGTTCTTC	CASSYTWTSGALYNEQFF
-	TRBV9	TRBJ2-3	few	TGTGCCAGCAGCCCCCGGGGTGTGACAGATACGCAGTATTTT	CASSPRGVTDTQYF
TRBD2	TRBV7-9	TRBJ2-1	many	TGTGCCAGCAGCTTAGGGGGGGGAACCCCTGAGCAGTTCTTC	CASSLGGGTPEQFF